A single sample is the source of the 26 T cell receptor beta chains below, sequenced in a study of T cells in Graves' hyperthyroidism and ophthalmopathy. The CDR3 regions of TCR beta were amplified from RNA transcripts. With the HTBI primer set, the TCR CDR3 went through a first round of RT-PCR. TCRdb reanalysed the multiplex PCR reads using MiXCR and keeps one entry per CDR3 protein. The sample yields hundreds of thousands of distinct CDR3 sequences, over 35% seen once. Sequenced: blood. The receptor source for this set is a man aged 18 to 35 with Graves' hyperthyroidism.

The chain employs TRBV7-2 and TRBJ1-3; D uncertain. The V gene lost 5 bases and the J gene lost 0 bases, with 17 bases spanning the gap. Per germline, CDR1 SGHTA and CDR2 FQGNSA. The length of the CDR3 is 17 residues. The CDR3 loop is CASSQGVLAVSGNTIYF. The CDR3 bases are TGTGCCAGCAGCCAAGGAGTGTTGGCCGTCTCTGGAAACACCATATATTTT. The entire variable domain, with the rest obtained from reference TRBV7-2 and TRBJ1-3, is as follows: GAGVSQSPSNKVTEKGKDVELRCDPISGHTALYWYRQSLGQGLEFLIYFQGNSAPDKSGLPSDRFSAERTGGSVSTLTIQRTQQEDSAVYLCASSQGVLAVSGNTIYFGEGSWLTVV.

Notes on this clonotype: The CDR3 does not end in the conserved phenylalanine or tryptophan, so this is likely a read error. The DNA is left out, because the CDR3 cannot be placed on it with certainty; the CDR3 is given as TCRdb lists it. The chain uses TRBV20-1 and TRBJ2-7; TRBD2, as called in the table, went unchecked against the DNA. Looked up from germline, CDR1 is DFQATT and CDR2 is SNEGSKA (reference sequence). Termini included, the CDR3 measures 9 amino acids. The CDR3 loop is CSADPGLAG.

This clonotype was counted a few times. This may be a read error: a much more frequent sequence differs by one nucleotide. This chain joins TRBV29-1 and TRBJ1-5; perhaps TRBD1 as D (6 bases). Germline lookup yields CDR1 SQVTM and CDR2 ANQGSEA. The CDR3 spans 12 residues. The DNA of the CDR3 is TGCAGCGCCAGGGACACCAATCGGCCCCAGCATTTT. This codes for CSARDTNRPQHF.

The chain employs TRBV20-1 and TRBJ1-1; 10 bases line up with TRBD1. The CDR3 consists of 13 residues. J lost 11 bases, V lost 1 base, and 7 bases had no gene match. In germline, CDR1 is DFQATT, CDR2 SNEGSKA (reference sequence). For the CDR3, the DNA is TGCAGTGCTAGAGCCGGGACAGGGGTACGCGCTTTCTTT. Translating gives CSARAGTGVRAFF.

The genes are TRBV2 and TRBJ2-5; unclear D gene. The germline CDR1 and CDR2 sequences are SNHLY and FYNNEI. Between the trimmed V and J ends, which lost 7 bases and 9 bases, there was a span of 18 bases. The CDR3 totals 13 residues. This CDR3 reads CASTLDFSEPQYF. CDR3 in DNA: TGTGCCAGCACTCTGGATTTCAGTGAGCCCCAGTACTTC.

This clonotype was observed many times. The V call is TRBV6-5, the J call TRBJ1-5; maybe TRBD1 (5 bases). The V gene lost 4 bases and the J gene lost 7 bases, with 14 bases spanning the gap. Germline loops: CDR1 MNHEY, CDR2 SVGAGI. CDR3 length equals 14 residues. CDR3: CASSLGQGRQPQHF. In DNA, the CDR3 is TGTGCCAGCAGTTTAGGGCAGGGTCGGCAGCCCCAGCATTTT.

Ten or more counts support this clonotype. The chain joins TRBV2 to TRBJ2-6; 8 bases fit TRBD1. Trimming removed 3 bases from V and 3 bases from J; junction bases left unmatched: 7. Germline V gene lookup returns CDR1 SNHLY and CDR2 FYNNEI. This CDR3 spans 17 amino acids. The CDR3 DNA sequence: TGTGCCAGCAGTGAGGACGCAGGGGGCGGTGGGGCCAACGTCCTGACTTTC. It is translated as CASSEDAGGGGANVLTF.

This clonotype was seen more than once but under ten times. The chain recombines TRBV12-3 or TRBV12-4 with TRBJ1-2; D gene unclear. This CDR3 comprises 15 residues. The germline V and J ends were trimmed by 1 base and 8 bases, with 17 bases remaining between them. For the CDR3, the DNA is TGTGCCAGCAGTTTAGGTAGGAGGGCCATTGAGGGCTACACCTTC. This translates into CASSLGRRAIEGYTF.

The genes are TRBV2 and TRBJ1-5, with D unresolved. Germline-derived CDR1 and CDR2 are SNHLY and FYNNEI. CDR3 length equals 14 residues. With 3 bases removed from V and 1 base from J, the gap between germline ends came to 7 bases. CDR3 sequence (DNA): TGTGCCAGCAGTGATGTCAGGAGCAATCAGCCCCAGCATTTT. Translating it yields CASSDVRSNQPQHF.

The chain has TRBV29-1 and TRBJ1-2; 9 bases are a match to TRBD1. This CDR3 has 19 residues. Germline values: CDR1 SQVTM, CDR2 ANQGSEA. After removal of 3 bases from V and 4 bases from J, the junction contained 21 bases not matched to a gene. CDR3 sequence (DNA): TGCAGCGTTGATACGGCATACGATACAGGGGGCGAGAGGCCCTATGGCTACACCTTC. Translating gives CSVDTAYDTGGERPYGYTF.

The CDR3 reads CASSLLAGQPIQETQYF. Written as DNA, the CDR3 is TGTGCCAGCAGTTTACTGGCGGGGCAGCCCATCCAAGAGACCCAGTACTTC. V and J are TRBV12-3 or TRBV12-4 and TRBJ2-5; D might be TRBD2 (6 bases). The ends were cut back, 2 bases at V and 1 base at J, with 17 bases in the middle. The CDR3 sequence is 17 residues long.

The chain employs TRBV5-6 and TRBJ1-2; weak D call: TRBD1 (5 bases). The germline V and J ends were trimmed by 4 bases and 4 bases, with 11 bases remaining between them. Germline V gene data show CDR1 as SGHDT and CDR2 as YYEEEE. This CDR3 is 13 amino acids long. The CDR3 loop reads CASSMGTAYGYTF. The CDR3 DNA reads as TGTGCCAGCAGCATGGGGACGGCCTATGGCTACACCTTC.

On this clonotype itself: An end of the junction differs from the germline gene, which may be a read error. The V call is TRBV29-1, the J call TRBJ2-7; D may be TRBD1 or TRBD2 (6 bases each). The CDR3 totals 14 residues. Per germline, CDR1 SQVTM and CDR2 ANQGSEA. For the CDR3, the DNA is TGCAGCGTGCAGACTACAGGGAGGACCGGGGAGCTGTACTTC. It codes for CSVQTTGRTGELYF.

This clonotype came up many times. This sequence joins TRBV2 and TRBJ1-5; no firm D call. Germline V gene data show CDR1 as SNHLY and CDR2 as FYNNEI. Trimming shortened V by 7 bases and J by 6 bases, and 10 bases separated the two germline ends. The CDR3 totals 12 residues. This CDR3 reads CASTDPGQPQHF. CDR3 in DNA: TGTGCCAGCACTGACCCCGGTCAGCCCCAGCATTTT.

CDR3 protein: CAIRQGPGNTIYF. The CDR3 DNA sequence: TGTGCCATCAGGCAGGGACCAGGAAACACCATATATTTT. V gene TRBV10-3 combines with J gene TRBJ1-3; D possibly corresponds to TRBD1 (5 bases). Germline CDR1 and CDR2: ENHRY and SYGVKD. The CDR3 is made up of 13 amino acids. V lost 6 bases and J 4 bases, leaving 10 bases between the germline ends.

This clonotype was detected many times. The chain couples TRBV15 to TRBJ2-7, with 8 bases that match TRBD2. V lost 3 bases to trimming and J lost 0 bases; unmatched junction nucleotides: 13. The CDR3 totals 18 residues. Germline V gene data show CDR1 as LNHNV and CDR2 as YYDKDF (reference sequence). The CDR3 DNA reads as TGTGCCACCAGCAGGTTGGCCCCAAGCGGGAGTGGCTCCTACGAGCAGTACTTC. As protein: CATSRLAPSGSGSYEQYF.

CDR3 in DNA: TGCAGTGCTAGAGATTCAAAGGGCTCGGAAGAGACCCAGTACTTC. It is translated as CSARDSKGSEETQYF. The chain joins TRBV20-1 to TRBJ2-5; D remains ambiguous. Trimming took 0 bases from V and 3 from J, leaving 14 bases between them. From germline, CDR1 is DFQATT and CDR2 SNEGSKA (reference sequence). The CDR3 loop spans 15 amino acids.

The chain combines TRBV5-4 with TRBJ1-3; D is unresolved. CDR1 and CDR2 (germline): SGHNT, YYREEE (reference sequence). The CDR3 has 13 amino acids. With 3 bases removed from V and 3 bases from J, the gap between germline ends came to 7 bases. DNA for the CDR3: TGTGCCAGCAGCTCGAACGATGGAAACACCATATATTTT. Translating it yields CASSSNDGNTIYF.

The J gene is TRBJ2-7, the V gene TRBV12-3 or TRBV12-4; D may correspond to TRBD1 or TRBD2 (6 bases each). V lost 5 bases and J 3 bases, leaving 17 bases between the germline ends. The CDR3 loop spans 15 amino acids. The chain's CDR3 is CASSLFGGQNYEQYF. The CDR3 nucleotides read TGTGCCAGCAGTCTTTTCGGGGGCCAAAACTACGAGCAGTACTTC.

The chain couples TRBV20-1 to TRBJ2-5; 8 bases fit TRBD1. J was trimmed by 7 bases and V by 1 base; bases with no gene match: 5. This CDR3 has 13 amino acids. CDR1 and CDR2 (germline): DFQATT, SNEGSKA (reference sequence). The CDR3 region has the DNA TGCAGTGCTAGAGCGGACAGGGAAGGGACCCAGTACTTC. This codes for CSARADREGTQYF.

Note on this clonotype: Given a much more abundant clone one base away, this may be a read error. The V call is TRBV10-2, the J call TRBJ2-2; D is undetermined. Per germline, CDR1 WSHSY and CDR2 SAAADI. The CDR3 is made up of 13 amino acids. The V gene lost 6 bases and the J gene lost 5 bases, with 10 bases spanning the gap. CDR3 protein: CASRLVVTGELFF. DNA for the CDR3: TGCGCCAGCAGATTAGTGGTGACCGGGGAGCTGTTTTTT.

The CDR3 sequence is CAWTAGTGYTGELFF. The CDR3, as DNA: TGTGCCTGGACCGCCGGGACAGGGTACACCGGGGAGCTGTTTTTT. The V call is TRBV19, the J call TRBJ2-2, with TRBD1 matching over 9 bases. The V gene end was trimmed by 11 bases and the J gene end by 3 bases; junction bases not matched to a gene: 10. Germline V gene sequence: CDR1 LNHDA, CDR2 SQIVND (reference sequence). The CDR3 length is 15 residues.

This chain joins TRBV2 and TRBJ2-5, with no clear D. The CDR3 covers 15 residues. V was pared by 4 bases and J by 5 bases, with 17 bases between. Germline V gene lookup returns CDR1 SNHLY and CDR2 FYNNEI. CDR3 in DNA: TGTGCCAGCAGTGGGGGAATACGGCCCGGTGAGACCCAGTACTTC. It translates to CASSGGIRPGETQYF.

The rearrangement joins TRBV20-1 to TRBJ2-5; D may match TRBD1 or TRBD2 (5 bases each). The V gene lost 6 bases and the J gene lost 3 bases, with 20 bases spanning the gap. Germline CDR1 and CDR2: DFQATT and SNEGSKA (reference sequence). The CDR3 length is 15 residues. CDR3 nucleotides: TGCAGTGCCCGTCCCCTCATCGGGGCAAAAGAGACCCAGTACTTC. Protein product: CSARPLIGAKETQYF.

This clonotype was observed a single time. The rearrangement joins TRBV7-2 to TRBJ2-7; no clear D. The CDR3 is made up of 13 amino acids. The V and J ends lost 7 bases and 6 bases respectively, with 16 bases between them. Looked up from germline, CDR1 is SGHTA and CDR2 is FQGNSA. The chain's CDR3 is CASTARVGGEQYF. CDR3 nucleotide sequence: TGTGCCAGCACGGCCCGGGTTGGCGGCGAGCAGTACTTC.

The V and J genes are TRBV14 and TRBJ2-7; D not certain. This CDR3 is built from 11 residues. Between the trimmed V and J ends, which lost 2 bases and 5 bases, there was a span of 4 bases. Germline loops: CDR1 SGHDN, CDR2 FVKESK. CDR3 sequence (DNA): TGTGCCAGCAGCCAACTCCACGAGCAGTACTTC. Its translation: CASSQLHEQYF.